Each of the 14 T cell receptor beta chains below was sequenced from the same sample in a study of beta chain features in type 1 diabetes. Expressed TCRB transcripts were sequenced after all isolated RNA was converted to cDNA. Produced via immunoSEQ multiplex PCR; TCRdb's table is partial and in-frame only. The sample has more than 300,000 clones; roughly 13% are singletons. The sequencing sample was made of naive CD4+ T cells from blood. Receptor source: a young man in good health.

This clone has only a few counts. The V gene is TRBV30, the J gene TRBJ2-7; 7 positions agree with TRBD1. The CDR3 runs to 12 residues. Germline CDR1 reads GTSNPN; CDR2 reads SVGIG (reference sequence). J lost 5 bases, V lost 5 bases, and 6 bases had no gene match. The CDR3 region has the DNA TGTGCCTGGGAGACAGGGTCCCACGAGCAGTACTTC. Translation gives CAWETGSHEQYF.

This chain's CDR3 is CASSPGGQAPTGQYF. CDR3 nucleotide sequence: TGTGCCAGCAGCCCAGGGGGACAAGCCCCCACGGGGCAGTACTTC. The chain links TRBV4-2 to TRBJ2-7; 7 nucleotides line up with TRBD1. Germline V lookup: CDR1 LGHNA, CDR2 YNFKEQ. The length of the CDR3 is 15 residues. The J segment lost 9 bases and the V segment lost 4 bases, leaving 15 bases of the junction unmatched.

The J gene is TRBJ2-6, the V gene TRBV5-1; D ambiguous. The CDR3 totals 15 residues. In germline, CDR1 is SGHRS, CDR2 YFSETQ. V was trimmed by 4 bases and J by 0 bases, leaving 8 bases between them. CDR3 protein: CASSADSSGANVLTF. DNA for the CDR3: TGCGCCAGCAGCGCGGATTCCTCTGGGGCCAACGTCCTGACTTTC.

The chain couples TRBV23-1 to TRBJ2-2; D is uncertain. TRBV23-1 is flagged as an ORF with uncertain function. The CDR3 is 16 amino acids. V lost 0 bases, J lost 1 base, and 9 bases lay in between. The CDR3 reads CASSQSPAENTGELFF. The CDR3 DNA sequence: TGCGCCAGCAGTCAATCCCCCGCAGAGAACACCGGGGAGCTGTTTTTT.

This clone was found a few times. The chain is built from TRBV11-2 and TRBJ2-1; D possibly corresponds to TRBD2 (6 bases). The V and J ends lost 6 bases and 2 bases respectively, with 14 bases between them. Germline V gives CDR1 SGHAT, CDR2 FQNNGV. The CDR3 has 15 residues. This CDR3 reads CASREGWSPYNEQFF. CDR3 DNA: TGTGCCAGCAGGGAGGGGTGGTCACCCTACAATGAGCAGTTCTTC.

V usage is TRBV7-3 and J usage is TRBJ1-2, with 8 bases that match TRBD1. V shed 5 bases, J shed 6 bases, and the junction held 8 bases outside the gene matches. The CDR3 runs 14 residues. In germline, CDR1 is SGHTA, CDR2 FQGTGA. The CDR3 is CASSPRQGLDGYTF. The CDR3 DNA reads TGTGCCAGCAGCCCGAGACAGGGGCTGGATGGCTACACCTTC.

This clone was observed a few times. This chain links TRBV4-3 with TRBJ1-2; weak D call: TRBD1 (5 bases). This CDR3 comprises 16 residues. Germline CDR1 and CDR2: LGHNA and YSLEER. V was pared by 4 bases and J by 2 bases, with 17 bases between. CDR3 residues: CASSPDLPTGNYGYTF. CDR3 coding DNA: TGCGCCAGCAGCCCAGACCTTCCAACAGGAAACTATGGCTACACCTTC.

The V call is TRBV7-9, the J call TRBJ2-3; D remains unclear. The CDR3 length is 14 residues. V was shortened by 7 bases and J by 5 bases, with 16 bases between the two germline ends. Germline V gene lookup returns CDR1 SEHNR and CDR2 FQNEAQ (reference sequence). The CDR3 DNA reads as TGTGCCAGCACTCGTTTGGGTCCAGGAGATACGCAGTATTTT. It translates to CASTRLGPGDTQYF.

The J gene is TRBJ2-3, the V gene TRBV7-8, with D perhaps TRBD2 (6 bases). Germline V gene sequence: CDR1 SGHVS, CDR2 FQNEAQ. The CDR3 is made up of 16 amino acids. Trimming left V 2 bases short and J 8 bases short, with 20 bases between. The CDR3 DNA reads TGTGCCAGCAGCTTAAATGCAGGGCGGGAAGTCAGTACGCAGTATTTT. It encodes CASSLNAGREVSTQYF.

The chain combines TRBV19 with TRBJ2-1, with D possibly being TRBD1 (6 bases). Germline V gene data show CDR1 as LNHDA and CDR2 as SQIVND (reference sequence). The CDR3 spans 15 residues. The ends were cut back, 2 bases at V and 8 bases at J, with 16 bases in the middle. DNA for the CDR3: TGTGCCAGTAGTATATTGGCCCCCCAGGGGCATGAGCAGTTCTTC. Translating it yields CASSILAPQGHEQFF.

This clone was seen more than once but under ten times. The V gene is TRBV4-3, the J gene TRBJ1-1; a possible D gene is TRBD1 (6 bases). V was shortened by 0 bases and J by 7 bases, with 15 bases between the two germline ends. Germline-derived CDR1 and CDR2 are LGHNA and YSLEER. The CDR3 covers 15 residues. The CDR3 DNA sequence: TGCGCCAGCAGCCAAGAAATGACAGGCACAAGTGAAGCTTTCTTT. This gives the protein CASSQEMTGTSEAFF.

The gene calls are TRBV28 and TRBJ2-5, with 11 positions matching TRBD2. The DNA end favors TRBJ2-7, so the J call may be wrong. The germline V gene has CDR1 MDHEN and CDR2 SYDVKM. The CDR3 sequence is 15 residues long. CDR3 nucleotides: TGTGCCAGCAGTGGAGATAGCGGGGGGGCTTACGAGCAGTACTTC. It is translated as CASSGDSGGAYEQYF.

This clone has only a few counts. This chain joins TRBV2 and TRBJ2-7; no clear D gene. Germline V gene sequence: CDR1 SNHLY, CDR2 FYNNEI. With 6 bases removed from V and 6 bases from J, the gap between germline ends came to 6 bases. The CDR3 extends over 10 amino acids. The CDR3 region is CASRASEQYF. The CDR3 nucleotides are TGTGCCAGCAGAGCGAGCGAGCAGTACTTC.

The genes are TRBV7-2 and TRBJ2-7; maybe TRBD2 (6 bases). This CDR3 has 14 amino acids. Trimming took off 5 bases at V and 9 bases at J, with 20 bases between the two ends. From germline, CDR1 is SGHTA and CDR2 FQGNSA. In nucleotides, the CDR3 is TGTGCCAGCAGCGCACAAGGGGTAGGGACTTCGCAGTACTTC. It is translated as CASSAQGVGTSQYF.